A single TCR beta chain is shown here with its context. The data derive from a study of identifying expanded T cells in peripheral blood. The repertoire was sequenced with immunoSEQ multiplex PCR; TCRdb's copy has only in-frame clones and lacks some. The repertoire holds tens of thousands of clones, with 70% to 90% as singletons. The CDR3 length is 14 residues. V lost 6 bases, J lost 5 bases, and 16 bases lay in between. CDR1 is MDHEN, CDR2 SYDVKM, per germline. The chain carries TRBV28 and TRBJ1-1; unclear D gene. The clonotype was recovered from a person aged 18-70 years in good health. The sample was blood. The CDR3 region has the DNA TGTGCCAGCAGCCTGCCCCTTAGCGCTACTGAAGCTTTCTTT. Translation: CASSLPLSATEAFF.